This T cell receptor (beta chain) is drawn from a study of molecular identifiers for immune sequencing clone quantification. Overall study results and limits: Highly expanded clones may be undercounted when identical TCR molecules share barcodes.

This clonotype was seen only a few times. Its antigen is as yet unknown. Sorting captured naive CD8 T cells as CD8+CD4-CCR7+CD45RA+. Previously described methods and listed TCR primers were employed for the bulk TCR libraries. TCRdb ran MiXCR on the PCR reads and lists one entry per CDR3 protein. This table has 460,000 or so distinct CDR3 sequences, roughly 24% appearing once. Sequencing was carried out using naive CD8+ T cells from blood, with Jurkat cell RNA spiked in. Sample subset: FACS-sorted CD8+CD4-CCR7+CD45RA+ naive T cells. The origin of this receptor is a human donor in good health. Some libraries in this study had Jurkat cell RNA spiked in.

This chain's CDR3 is CASSPSLESSYNEQFF. The DNA for the CDR3 is TGTGCCAGCAGCCCCTCCCTAGAGAGCTCCTACAATGAGCAGTTCTTC. This chain links TRBV13 with TRBJ2-1; D unclear. V lost 5 bases and J 0 bases, leaving 14 bases between the germline ends. The CDR3 sequence is 16 residues long. CDR1 is PRHDT and CDR2 is FYEKMQ in the germline V gene (reference sequence).